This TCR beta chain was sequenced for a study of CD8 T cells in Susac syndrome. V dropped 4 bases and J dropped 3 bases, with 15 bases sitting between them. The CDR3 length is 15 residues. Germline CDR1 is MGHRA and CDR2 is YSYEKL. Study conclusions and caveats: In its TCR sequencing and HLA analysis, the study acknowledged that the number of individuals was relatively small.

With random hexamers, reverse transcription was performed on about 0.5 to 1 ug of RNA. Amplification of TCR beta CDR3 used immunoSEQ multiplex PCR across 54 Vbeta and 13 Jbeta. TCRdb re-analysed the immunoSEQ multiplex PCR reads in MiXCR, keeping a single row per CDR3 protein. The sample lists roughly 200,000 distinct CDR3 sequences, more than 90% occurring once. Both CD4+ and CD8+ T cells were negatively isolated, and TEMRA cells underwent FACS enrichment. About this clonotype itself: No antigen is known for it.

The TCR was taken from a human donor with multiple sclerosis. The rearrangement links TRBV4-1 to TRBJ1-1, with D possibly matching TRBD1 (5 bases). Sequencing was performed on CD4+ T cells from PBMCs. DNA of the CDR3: TGCGCCAGCAGCCTAATTTTACAGGTTCACACTGAAGCTTTCTTT. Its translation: CASSLILQVHTEAFF.